These 4 T cell receptor beta chains came from one sample sequenced in a study of blood T cell repertoires in COVID-19. Generated by immunoSEQ multiplex PCR, the TCRdb table keeps only in-frame clones and is missing some. The repertoire holds approximately 170,000 clones, with 85% to 90% as singletons. The specimen was peripheral blood. The receptors were gathered from a man aged 45-65 years who had recovered from COVID-19.

The V and J genes are TRBV6-2 or TRBV6-3 and TRBJ2-2; the match to TRBD2 covers 12 bases. Germline V gives CDR1 MNHEY, CDR2 SVGEGT. CDR3 size: 16 residues. J lost 1 base, V lost 4 bases, and 1 base had no gene match. The CDR3 protein is CASSSTSGGNTGELFF. The CDR3 coding sequence is TGTGCCAGCAGTTCGACTAGCGGGGGGAACACCGGGGAGCTGTTTTTT.

The rearrangement links TRBV18 to TRBJ1-3; D perhaps matches TRBD1 (6 bases). The CDR3 loop spans 14 amino acids. Trimming stripped 4 bases from V and 0 bases from J, with 7 bases between. Per the germline V gene, CDR1 is KGHSH and CDR2 is LQKENI. The CDR3 coding sequence is TGTGCCAGCTCACAGGACAGCTCTGGAAACACCATATATTTT. Protein product: CASSQDSSGNTIYF.

The chain employs TRBV7-9 and TRBJ1-1; D not certain. This CDR3 has 15 residues. The ends were cut back, 5 bases at V and 3 bases at J, with 16 bases in the middle. Germline V gene data show CDR1 as SEHNR and CDR2 as FQNEAQ (reference sequence). The CDR3 spells CASSPWEGEDTEAFF. Written as DNA, the CDR3 is TGTGCCAGCAGCCCGTGGGAGGGCGAGGACACTGAAGCTTTCTTT.

The CDR3 sequence is CASSLERGGQNEQFF. CDR3 sequence (DNA): TGTGCCAGCAGTTTGGAGCGGGGGGGCCAAAATGAGCAGTTCTTC. This sequence joins TRBV28 and TRBJ2-1, with 10 nucleotides matching TRBD2. Germline lookup yields CDR1 MDHEN and CDR2 SYDVKM. Trimming removed 3 bases from V and 7 bases from J; junction bases left unmatched: 6. This CDR3 has 15 amino acids.